Sequencing of this T cell receptor beta chain was carried out in a study of blood T cell repertoires in COVID-19. Authors' data handling: It was from reference gene primer amplification that nucleated cell counts were estimated. The method was immunoSEQ multiplex PCR; TCRdb's version includes in-frame clones alone and lacks a portion of them. That table is the source of V, J and clone size, and D and trimming were worked out from the DNA. The data contain 120,000 to 150,000 clones, more than 75% of them singletons. This clone occurred a few times. The CDR3 length is 16 residues. Germline V gene lookup returns CDR1 SGHVS and CDR2 FQNEAQ. The germline V and J ends were trimmed by 1 base and 0 bases, with 9 bases remaining between them.

This receptor was taken from a man aged 50 to 60 who had recovered from COVID-19. This chain connects TRBV7-8 to TRBJ2-2, with D possibly being TRBD2 (6 bases). Input material: peripheral blood. CDR3 bases: TGTGCCAGCAGCTTAGTCGGGGGTTCGAACACCGGGGAGCTGTTTTTT. This gives the protein CASSLVGGSNTGELFF.